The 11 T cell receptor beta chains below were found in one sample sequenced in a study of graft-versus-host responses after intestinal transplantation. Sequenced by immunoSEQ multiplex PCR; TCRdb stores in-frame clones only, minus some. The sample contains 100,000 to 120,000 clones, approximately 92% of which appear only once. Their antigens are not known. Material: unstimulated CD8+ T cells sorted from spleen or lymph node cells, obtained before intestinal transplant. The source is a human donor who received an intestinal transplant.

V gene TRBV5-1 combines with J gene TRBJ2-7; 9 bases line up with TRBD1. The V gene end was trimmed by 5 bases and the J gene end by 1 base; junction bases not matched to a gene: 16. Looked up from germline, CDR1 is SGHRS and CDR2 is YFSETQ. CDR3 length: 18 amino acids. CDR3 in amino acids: CASRLNSLRDRASYEQYF. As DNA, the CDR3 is TGCGCCAGCAGATTGAACAGCCTCCGGGACAGGGCGTCCTACGAGCAGTACTTC.

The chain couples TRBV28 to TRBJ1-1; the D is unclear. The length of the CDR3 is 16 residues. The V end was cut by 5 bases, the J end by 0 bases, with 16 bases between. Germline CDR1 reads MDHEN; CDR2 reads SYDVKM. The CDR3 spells CASSPSRTYLNTEAFF. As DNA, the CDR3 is TGTGCCAGCAGTCCCTCGAGGACCTATCTGAACACTGAAGCTTTCTTT.

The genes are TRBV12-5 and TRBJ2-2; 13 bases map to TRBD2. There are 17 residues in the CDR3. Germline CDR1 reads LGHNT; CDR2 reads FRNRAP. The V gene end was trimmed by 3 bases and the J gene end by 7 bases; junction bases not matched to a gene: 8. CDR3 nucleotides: TGTGCTAGTGGTTTCGGACTAGCGGGAGAGGACGTCGGGGAGCTGTTTTTT. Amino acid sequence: CASGFGLAGEDVGELFF.

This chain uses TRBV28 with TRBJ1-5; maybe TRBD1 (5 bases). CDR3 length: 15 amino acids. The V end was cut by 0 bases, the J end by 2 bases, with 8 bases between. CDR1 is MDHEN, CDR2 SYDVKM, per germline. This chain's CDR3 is CASSLWGDGNQPQHF. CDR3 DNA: TGTGCCAGCAGTTTATGGGGGGATGGCAATCAGCCCCAGCATTTT.

The CDR3 region has the DNA TGTGCCAGCAGGAGACAGGGAATCCGCGAGCAGTACTTC. Its protein product is CASRRQGIREQYF. The chain is built from TRBV25-1 and TRBJ2-7; 7 bases fit TRBD1. The CDR3 consists of 13 residues. Germline CDR1 and CDR2: MGHDK and SYGVNS. Trimming cost V 6 bases and J 6 bases; bases outside gene matches: 8.

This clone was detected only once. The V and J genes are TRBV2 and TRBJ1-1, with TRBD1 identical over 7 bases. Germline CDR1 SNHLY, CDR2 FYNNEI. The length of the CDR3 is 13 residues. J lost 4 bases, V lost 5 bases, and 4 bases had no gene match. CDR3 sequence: CASSPRGGTEAFF. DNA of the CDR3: TGTGCCAGCAGTCCCAGGGGGGGCACTGAAGCTTTCTTT.

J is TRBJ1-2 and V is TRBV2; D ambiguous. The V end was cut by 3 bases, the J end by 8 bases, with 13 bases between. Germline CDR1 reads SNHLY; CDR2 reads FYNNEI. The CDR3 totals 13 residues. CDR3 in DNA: TGTGCCAGCAGTGACTCCCAGATCCGCGGCTACACCTTC. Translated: CASSDSQIRGYTF.

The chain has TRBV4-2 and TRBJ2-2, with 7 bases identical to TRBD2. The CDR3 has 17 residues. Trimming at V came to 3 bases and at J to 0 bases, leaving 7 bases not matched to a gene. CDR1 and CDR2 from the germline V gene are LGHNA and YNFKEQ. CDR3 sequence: CASSHPGDYTNTGELFF. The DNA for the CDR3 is TGTGCCAGCAGCCACCCTGGGGACTACACGAACACCGGGGAGCTGTTTTTT.

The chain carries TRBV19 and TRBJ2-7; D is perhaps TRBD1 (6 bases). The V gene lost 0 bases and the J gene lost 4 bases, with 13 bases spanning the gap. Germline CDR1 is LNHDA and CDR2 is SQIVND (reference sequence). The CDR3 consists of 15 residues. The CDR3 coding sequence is TGTGCCAGTAGTATAGAAACGGGACACCTATACGAGCAGTACTTC. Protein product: CASSIETGHLYEQYF.

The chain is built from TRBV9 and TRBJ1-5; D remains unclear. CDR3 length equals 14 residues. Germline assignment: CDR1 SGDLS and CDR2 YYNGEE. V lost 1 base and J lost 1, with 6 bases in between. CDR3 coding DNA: TGTGCCAGCAGCGTAACGGGAAGCAATCAGCCCCAGCATTTT. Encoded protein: CASSVTGSNQPQHF. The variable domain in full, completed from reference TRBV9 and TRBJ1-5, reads DSGVTQTPKHLITATGQRVTLRCSPRSGDLSVYWYQQSLDQGLQFLIQYYNGEERAKGNILERFSAQQFPDLHSELNLSSLELGDSALYFCASSVTGSNQPQHFGDGTRLSIL.

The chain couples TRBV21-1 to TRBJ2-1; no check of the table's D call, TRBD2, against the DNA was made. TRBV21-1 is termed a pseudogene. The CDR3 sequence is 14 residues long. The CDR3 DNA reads TGTGCCAGCAGCAAGCTGCGGGATTACAATGAGCAGTTCTTC. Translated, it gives CASSKLRDYNEQFF.